Presented here are 26 T cell receptor beta chains from one specimen sequenced in a study of blood T cell repertoires in COVID-19 (dated by TCRdb to the early 2020s). Libraries were built with the immunoSEQ multiplex PCR assay. Entries here come from immuneACCESS through TCRdb and include only in-frame sequences with V and J called. Some clones fail to appear in such tables; in the studies checked, an unresolved V gene covers under half of the shortfall, and the cause of the remainder is unknown. The sample includes about 190,000 clones, with approximately 91% observed a single time. 1.1% of the sample is taken by the ten largest. Sample: peripheral blood. Receptors were obtained from a man under 40 with acute or convalescent COVID-19.

The V gene is TRBV3-1 (or the pseudogene TRBV3-2), the J gene TRBJ2-1; weak D call: TRBD2 (6 bases). The CDR3 runs 17 residues. CDR1 LGHDT and CDR2 YNNKEL come from the germline V gene (reference sequence). The V gene lost 0 bases and the J gene lost 10 bases, with 22 bases spanning the gap. This CDR3 is CASSQETVLAAFREQFF. The CDR3 DNA reads TGTGCCAGCAGCCAAGAAACTGTACTAGCAGCTTTCCGGGAGCAGTTCTTC.

The chain recombines TRBV28 with TRBJ2-7; TRBD2 aligns across 7 bases. Germline trimming cut 11 bases from V and 5 bases from J; bases unmatched to any gene: 6. The CDR3 is made up of 11 amino acids. Per the germline V gene, CDR1 is MDHEN and CDR2 is SYDVKM. CDR3 loop: CAGGGLDEQYF. DNA for the CDR3: TGTGCCGGGGGGGGTTTAGACGAGCAGTACTTC.

The chain recombines TRBV6-5 with TRBJ1-3; 7 bases agree with TRBD1. CDR1 and CDR2 (germline): MNHEY, SVGAGI. The CDR3 runs 15 residues. V gave up 2 bases and J gave up 4 bases; unmatched junction bases: 5. In DNA form, the CDR3 reads TGTGCCAGCAGTTACGAGACAGGGACCGGAAACACCATATATTTT. Translation: CASSYETGTGNTIYF.

This clone showed up just a few times. The chain is built from TRBV24-1 and TRBJ1-2, with D unclear. The CDR3 runs to 13 residues. Trimming took off 5 bases at V and 2 bases at J, with 8 bases between the two ends. CDR1 KGHDR and CDR2 SFDVKD come from the germline V gene. The CDR3 DNA sequence: TGTGCCACCAGTGTCGGGAGAAACTATGGCTACACCTTC. Encoded protein: CATSVGRNYGYTF.

The chain recombines TRBV4-1 with TRBJ1-3; 8 bases map to TRBD1. V lost 4 bases to trimming and J lost 4 bases; unmatched junction nucleotides: 3. This CDR3 contains 14 residues. Germline V gene lookup returns CDR1 MGHRA and CDR2 YSYEKL. The CDR3 loop reads CASSPWTGGNTIYF. The CDR3 bases are TGCGCCAGCAGCCCCTGGACAGGGGGAAACACCATATATTTT.

On this clone: At one end, the junction sequence differs from germline, possibly due to a read error. The chain couples TRBV6-5 to TRBJ2-1; 7 bases align to TRBD2. The CDR3 extends over 16 amino acids. The germline V gene encodes CDR1 MNHEY and CDR2 SVGAGI. As DNA, the CDR3 is TGTGCCAGCACTTACCAGCGGGGTGTGGGGTACAATGAGCAGTTCTTC. This codes for CASTYQRGVGYNEQFF.

The chain couples TRBV4-1 to TRBJ2-3; possible D gene TRBD2, 6 bases. The CDR3 extends over 16 amino acids. Trimming left V 2 bases short and J 4 bases short, with 16 bases between. Germline V CDR1 and CDR2: MGHRA, YSYEKL. CDR3 nucleotide sequence: TGCGCCAGCAGCCAAACAATCCGGGAGTGGGCAGATACGCAGTATTTT. It codes for CASSQTIREWADTQYF.

The rearrangement joins TRBV5-1 to TRBJ1-1, with 8 bases aligning to TRBD1. With V trimmed by 3 bases and J by 0 bases, 4 bases remained unmatched. The CDR3 sequence is 15 residues long. Germline CDR1 is SGHRS and CDR2 is YFSETQ. The CDR3: CASSWEDRVNTEAFF. The CDR3 coding sequence is TGCGCCAGCAGCTGGGAGGACAGGGTGAACACTGAAGCTTTCTTT.

The table lists this clone with a few counts. The chain carries TRBV27 and TRBJ2-7; 9 bases are shared with TRBD1. The germline CDR1 and CDR2 sequences are MNHEY and SMNVEV (reference sequence). Trimming cost V 5 bases and J 6 bases; bases outside gene matches: 11. The CDR3 totals 15 residues. The chain's CDR3 is CASSRAGTGSREQYF. In DNA form, the CDR3 reads TGTGCCAGCAGTCGGGCCGGGACAGGGTCTCGCGAGCAGTACTTC.

This clone was detected only once. The V call is TRBV6-5, the J call TRBJ2-5; tentatively, D is TRBD2 (6 bases). Germline-derived CDR1 and CDR2 are MNHEY and SVGAGI. V lost 7 bases to trimming and J lost 5 bases, with 20 bases between them. This CDR3 has 15 residues. CDR3 residues: CASTRGVGRGETQYF. The CDR3 DNA reads TGTGCCAGCACCCGAGGTGTGGGCCGGGGGGAGACCCAGTACTTC.

This clone was found once. The chain couples TRBV9 to TRBJ2-3, with TRBD2 matching 12 bases. The CDR3 covers 18 residues. CDR1 SGDLS and CDR2 YYNGEE come from the germline V gene. The ends lost 0 bases at V and 1 base at J; junction bases unmatched: 6. CDR3 protein: CASSVGGLAGGRTDTQYF. The CDR3 DNA is TGTGCCAGCAGCGTAGGAGGGCTAGCGGGGGGGCGCACAGATACGCAGTATTTT. The full variable domain, with the rest looked up from reference TRBV9 and TRBJ2-3, is DSGVTQTPKHLITATGQRVTLRCSPRSGDLSVYWYQQSLDQGLQFLIQYYNGEERAKGNILERFSAQQFPDLHSELNLSSLELGDSALYFCASSVGGLAGGRTDTQYFGPGTRLTVL.

This clone turned up a few times. The rearrangement joins TRBV2 to TRBJ1-6; the D is unclear. There are 16 residues in the CDR3. From germline, CDR1 is SNHLY and CDR2 FYNNEI. V was clipped by 8 bases and J by 5 bases, with 19 bases between them. The CDR3 protein is CASLNTLGVDNSPLHF. Written as DNA, the CDR3 is TGTGCCAGCCTAAACACCCTTGGAGTTGATAATTCACCCCTCCACTTT.

This chain joins TRBV5-1 and TRBJ1-4; D unresolved. This CDR3 region has 15 residues. Between the trimmed V and J ends, which lost 6 bases and 6 bases, there was a span of 18 bases. Germline V CDR1 and CDR2: SGHRS, YFSETQ. The CDR3 coding sequence is TGCGCCAGCACTCGAATGCCGCAGGTAGATGAAAAACTGTTTTTT. It is translated as CASTRMPQVDEKLFF.

This chain connects TRBV11-3 to TRBJ2-5; D possibly corresponds to TRBD2 (7 bases). The V and J ends lost 5 bases and 5 bases respectively, with 15 bases between them. There are 14 residues in the CDR3. Germline V gene lookup returns CDR1 SGHNT and CDR2 YENEEA. For the CDR3, the DNA is TGTGCCAGCAGCCCCGGGGGGACAAGGGAGACCCAGTACTTC. Amino acids: CASSPGGTRETQYF.

This sequence joins TRBV6-5 and TRBJ1-5; 7 positions agree with TRBD1. Germline V gene lookup returns CDR1 MNHEY and CDR2 SVGAGI. The V segment lost 4 bases and the J segment 2 bases; nucleotides outside the gene matches: 5. The CDR3 has 15 residues. The CDR3 DNA reads TGTGCCAGCAGTTCTCCCGGGACAGGCAATCAGCCCCAGCATTTT. The encoded protein is CASSSPGTGNQPQHF.

V is TRBV7-9 and J is TRBJ2-2; D gene ambiguous. Trimming removed 11 bases from V and 3 bases from J, with 16 bases in between. CDR3 length equals 14 residues. Germline V gives CDR1 SEHNR, CDR2 FQNEAQ (reference sequence). The CDR3 nucleotides are TGTGCCTGCCGTCGAGAAACGTACACCGGGGAGCTGTTTTTT. Translated, it gives CACRRETYTGELFF.

The rearrangement uses TRBV19 and TRBJ2-5, with TRBD2 matching over 7 bases. Germline-derived CDR1 and CDR2 are LNHDA and SQIVND (reference sequence). Trimming took 2 bases from V and 1 from J; bases not matched to a gene: 4. The CDR3 consists of 15 residues. The CDR3, as DNA: TGTGCCAGTAGTATATCAGCGGGGAGCCAAGAGACCCAGTACTTC. It yields the protein CASSISAGSQETQYF.

The genes are TRBV15 and TRBJ2-5, with D possibly being TRBD2 (6 bases). Germline-derived CDR1 and CDR2 are LNHNV and YYDKDF (reference sequence). V lost 6 bases to trimming and J lost 2 bases, with 22 bases between them. There are 17 residues in the CDR3. CDR3 in DNA: TGTGCCACCAGTACTCCTCAAGGGCGGGACCTACAAGAGACCCAGTACTTC. It translates to CATSTPQGRDLQETQYF.

The chain combines TRBV25-1 with TRBJ1-1; 10 positions match TRBD1. Looked up from germline, CDR1 is MGHDK and CDR2 is SYGVNS. CDR3 size: 17 residues. V was pared by 4 bases and J by 2 bases, with 10 bases of the junction left unmatched. CDR3 in amino acids: CASSGAGTGARNTEAFF. The CDR3 DNA is TGTGCCAGCAGTGGGGCCGGGACAGGGGCTCGAAACACTGAAGCTTTCTTT.

The chain recombines TRBV19 with TRBJ1-5; the match to TRBD1 covers 8 bases. This CDR3 spans 14 amino acids. CDR1 is LNHDA and CDR2 is SQIVND in the germline V gene (reference sequence). V shed 10 bases, J shed 9 bases, and the junction held 14 bases outside the gene matches. The CDR3, as DNA: TGTGCCACCCCGTTCGGACAGGGCATTAGGCCCCAGCATTTT. Translated, it gives CATPFGQGIRPQHF.

The V gene is TRBV7-7, the J gene TRBJ2-4; perhaps TRBD2 as D (5 bases). CDR3 length: 14 amino acids. The V and J ends lost 11 bases and 8 bases respectively, with 22 bases between them. The germline V gene encodes CDR1 SSHAT and CDR2 FNYEAQ (reference sequence). The CDR3 loop is CAPHPGITRDIQYF. As DNA, the CDR3 is TGTGCCCCCCACCCGGGGATAACACGGGACATTCAGTACTTC. Based on the CDR3 plus reference TRBV7-7 and TRBJ2-4, the full variable domain is GAGVSQSPRYKVTKRGQDVTLRCDPISSHATLYWYQQALGQGPEFLTYFNYEAQPDKSGLPSDRFSAERPEGSISTLTIQRTEQRDSAMYRCAPHPGITRDIQYFGAGTRLSVL.

The rearrangement uses TRBV27 and TRBJ2-7; 7 nucleotides agree with TRBD2. V gave up 5 bases and J gave up 5 bases; unmatched junction bases: 9. CDR1 MNHEY and CDR2 SMNVEV come from the germline V gene (reference sequence). The CDR3 is 14 amino acids. The CDR3 coding sequence is TGTGCCAGCAGTCCCCGGGGCGGGAGCAACGAGCAGTACTTC. This translates into CASSPRGGSNEQYF.

The chain uses TRBV6-1 and TRBJ2-1; TRBD2 aligns across 9 bases. The length of the CDR3 is 14 residues. Germline V gives CDR1 MNHNS, CDR2 SASEGT. The V gene end was trimmed by 5 bases and the J gene end by 5 bases; junction bases not matched to a gene: 4. The CDR3 nucleotides read TGTGCCAGCAGTAGACTAGCGGATCACAATGAGCAGTTCTTC. It encodes CASSRLADHNEQFF.

This clone was observed once. The V call is TRBV28, the J call TRBJ1-2, with TRBD1 as a possible D gene (5 bases). CDR1 and CDR2 from the germline V gene are MDHEN and SYDVKM. The length of the CDR3 is 13 residues. Trimming left V 3 bases short and J 10 bases short, with 15 bases between. The DNA of the CDR3 is TGTGCCAGCAGTTTGAATCGTGGGACTTTCTACACCTTC. This sequence encodes CASSLNRGTFYTF.

The chain links TRBV7-3 to TRBJ2-2; 9 bases align to TRBD1. Germline V gives CDR1 SGHTA, CDR2 FQGTGA. With 0 bases clipped from V and 6 bases from J, the junction kept 5 bases outside the gene matches. This CDR3 comprises 16 residues. The CDR3: CASSLTRQGGPGELFF. As DNA, the CDR3 is TGTGCCAGCAGCTTAACTCGACAGGGGGGTCCCGGGGAGCTGTTTTTT.

The chain's CDR3 is CASSFRGIYGYTF. CDR3 in DNA: TGTGCCAGCAGCTTTCGGGGGATCTATGGCTACACCTTC. V gene TRBV11-2 combines with J gene TRBJ1-2, with a weak D call TRBD1 (5 bases). V was trimmed by 3 bases and J by 4 bases, leaving 9 bases between them. The CDR3 is 13 residues long. CDR1 is SGHAT, CDR2 FQNNGV, per germline.